This T cell receptor beta chain was found in a study of cytomegalovirus exposure and HLA in healthy donors (dated by TCRdb to about 2017). General notes on the study: In an earlier analysis of around 540 of the donors, less than 350 Gb of sequence data and 95 million to 130 million unique TCR beta sequences from some 170 million T cells were reported. Roughly 300 gigabases of sequencing data and approximately 91 million unique TCR sequences made up an early release that covered 500 to 650 HLA-typed donors. Of the 300 to 500 genotyped donors, 65% to 90% were placed in the genetic ancestry cluster associated with self-reported Caucasian donors. The study aimed to test whether signatures of past pathogen exposure could be identified by cataloging public T cell receptors. The study used immunosequencing to profile the T cell repertoires of approximately 640 subjects and linked those repertoires to cytomegalovirus serostatus. A separate validation cohort of roughly 110 different subjects was used in addition to the 666-subject first cohort. High-throughput TCR immunosequencing, statistical association of individual TCRs with disease status, and machine learning were combined to predict cytomegalovirus infection status. A later analysis re-analyzed previously published TCR beta repertoires from approximately 670 donors and added high-resolution HLA genotyping to study TCR occurrence patterns. Rather than using new phenotypic data, the later analysis identified candidate immune exposures from TCR beta sequences and from how often those sequences occurred across donors. An earlier analysis of around 640 of the donors used high-throughput TCR beta sequencing to judge whether each TCR beta V gene segment behaved as functional or pseudogenic. Donor age, sex, ethnicity and CMV serostatus were collected together with the repertoire data. In a later genetic analysis, genome-wide SNP genotypes for about three fifths of the roughly 670 donors were used, and that subset was treated as a discovery cohort. All discovery cohort repertoires had been generated using a single sequencing platform. HLA typing covered class I and class II loci at four-digit resolution. The number of donors typed differed by locus, with roughly 620-630 for A, B, C, DRB1 and DQB1, around 560 for DQA1, under 610 for DPA1, and around 450 for DPB1. Roughly 5 DR-DQ haplotypes were handled as single units for association and clustering because linkage in the cohort was strong. Among roughly 400 genotyped donors of the cohort, an average of roughly 230,000 unique TCR beta nucleotide sequences was sequenced per donor, of which about 19% were non-productive.

Library generation was performed with the immunoSEQ multiplex PCR assay. The multiplex PCR relied on a mix of 60 forward primers for TCR Vbeta segments and 13 reverse primers for TCR Jbeta segments. A multiplex PCR assay on genomic DNA amplified the CDR3 region of rearranged TCR beta genes. On the Illumina HiSeq System, the amplified TCR beta libraries were sequenced as 87-base-pair reads. As for the original processing: A later analysis counted about 80 million unique TCR beta chains across the 666 repertoires, and around 12 million of these chains were shared by at least two donors. To remove PCR and sequencing errors, raw reads were error-corrected and collapsed into unique sequences using a nearest-neighbor algorithm that merged closely related sequences. V, D and J gene segments were assigned by aligning CDR3 sequences to IMGT reference sequences. For a sequence to be retained, a match of at least six nucleotides was required to both a V gene segment and a J gene segment. Rearrangements were classified as productive when the CDR3 lacked stop codons and remained in frame with V and J, and all other rearrangements were classified as non-productive. CDR3 was defined by IMGT convention, running from the second conserved V-encoded cysteine to the conserved J-encoded phenylalanine. Sequences without an unambiguous match to a single V gene segment were excluded from the earlier analysis of several hundred of the donors. In an earlier analysis of approximately 500 of the donors, a V segment was called functional when productive rearrangements were above 56.7%, and segregating when the standard deviation between donors exceeded 5%. A statistical classification framework was built for diagnosing cytomegalovirus status from the catalog of TCR beta chain sequences. In a later analysis, TCR nucleotide sequences were compared against IMGT/GENE-DB human TR gene sequences so that V and J genes could be assigned. In a later analysis, CDR3 sequences and most-parsimonious VDJ recombination scenarios were assigned using the TCRdist pipeline. In a later analysis, each TCR beta chain was defined by its CDR3 amino acid sequence together with its V-gene family, and reads without a unique V-gene family were excluded. To address suspected cross-contamination and a sequencing artifact, a later analysis removed roughly 580 highly shared, low-generation-probability nucleotide sequences. In a later analysis, a clonal expansion index for each public chain was calculated from normalized within-repertoire ranks of inferred template counts. In a later analysis, generation probabilities were computed with a VDJ recombination model fitted to out-of-frame rearrangements, and the resulting probabilities were checked against IGoR. A later analysis scored TCR-TCR, TCR-HLA and TCR-CMV co-occurrence with hypergeometric tests, applying a repertoire-size bias correction to TCR pairs. In a later analysis, false discovery rates were estimated by permuting HLA or CMV assignments 20 times. A later analysis grouped co-occurring TCRs with DBSCAN, adding TCRdist sequence similarity when clustering within HLA-allele-positive subsets. Repertoires with fewer than 30,000 or more than 120,000 public chains were left out of co-occurrence clustering, as were about 5 repertoires with anomalous nucleotide sharing. The clones in this table, taken by TCRdb from immuneACCESS, are in-frame only. Not every clone is retained; where verified, under half of the shortfall comes from an unresolved V gene, and the cause of the rest is unknown. V and J calls and clone size are as listed in that table; D and trimming were resolved from the DNA. This sample gives approximately 150,000 clones in total; about 64% of them show up just once. Together, the top ten hold approximately 4.2% of the sample.

Here is what the overall study found, with its caveats: Roughly uniform sequencing depth across donors was assumed in presence/absence analyses, although this assumption may not hold. A few of the identified cytomegalovirus-associated TCR beta chains were confirmed in vitro to be specific for cytomegalovirus antigens. Compared with the roughly 710-donor mean, donors in an Asian-associated ancestry cluster had fewer N-insertions in productive TCRs, according to a later genetic analysis. Assigning TCR associations to individual alleles was difficult when HLA alleles, especially DR and DQ, strongly co-occurred. Some IMGT-functional V segments, including TRBV6-2 and TRBV6-3, could not be distinguished by the 87-base-pair reads and were therefore excluded. Correlated functional status among segregating V segments might reflect linkage disequilibrium, but an unknown experimental factor could not be ruled out. The earlier analysis of about 600 of the donors excluded some 16 rarely observed V segments, including chromosome 9 orphons, because counts were too low. In a later analysis, most CMV-associated TCR beta chains were found to appear HLA-restricted, with HLA associations seemingly driven largely by CMV exposure. Most TCR sequences were observed very rarely across donors, whereas some public TCRs were present in many individuals. In a later analysis, several top co-occurrence clusters were reported to appear linked to parvovirus B19, influenza, CMV and Epstein-Barr virus. In an earlier analysis of some 640 of the donors, most TCR beta V segments were observed in productive rearrangements about 87% or about 30% of the time, broadly matching IMGT annotations. A later analysis found that HLA-associated TCR beta chains were more clonally expanded and had lower generation probabilities than equally common non-associated chains. At a false discovery rate of 0.05, a later analysis linked 15,000 to 20,000 TCR beta sequences to specific HLA alleles. For the cohort, immune exposure information was limited to CMV serostatus. A further reported finding was that TCR beta sequences accurately predicted the HLA-A and HLA-B alleles for most subjects in the first cohort. This cohort had only TCR beta chains sequenced, and the lack of alpha or paired-chain data limited which features could be detected. According to a later analysis, TCR association rates differed among HLA loci, with DRB1 alleles showing the most associated TCRs and HLA-C alleles showing the fewest. A cluster of highly shared sequence variants was judged likely to represent a technical artifact of the sequencing pipeline. The study listed approximately 150 TCR beta chains as associated with cytomegalovirus. V-gene and J-gene trimming of TCR beta chains was associated with a missense DCLRE1C variant in a later genetic analysis, and the association was replicated in an independent cohort. In both the original and validation cohorts, the classifier was reported to diagnose cytomegalovirus status with high specificity and sensitivity. The authors suggested that the approach could potentially be generalized to other disease states and immunological phenotypes. Because HLA typing was missing for some donors at each locus, association tests included only the typed subset.

As for this clone: Its antigen target is currently unknown. No base quality values were provided; no much bigger clone lies one nucleotide off.

CDR1 is given as MGHDK and CDR2 as SYGVNS, both from the germline V gene. The CDR3 sequence holds 9 residues, the cysteine and phenylalanine included. Of all the DNA, just the CDR3 is kept, 27 bases in frame from base 1. The junction shows trimming of 5 bases on V and 15 bases on J, plus 8 bases between the germline ends. The cohort consisted of hundreds of healthy bone marrow donors. At the time of sampling, all cohort members were nominally healthy, though unrecorded immune exposures were likely present. The donor tested CMV seronegative, placing the donor among the 350 or so seronegative members of the cohort. A peripheral blood sample was provided by each donor, and peripheral blood mononuclear cells were used for TCR beta sequencing. The Qiagen DNeasy Blood Extraction Kit was used to extract genomic DNA from the blood cell samples.

The receptor comes from a man in his 60s in good health and CMV-seronegative. The sequenced material came from PBMCs. This receptor chain uses TRBV25-1 and TRBJ2-1; D gene: possibly TRBD2, on 5 matching bases. The CDR3 protein is CASSPRGFF. The nucleotide sequence is TGTGCCAGCAGTCCTCGGGGGTTCTTC.